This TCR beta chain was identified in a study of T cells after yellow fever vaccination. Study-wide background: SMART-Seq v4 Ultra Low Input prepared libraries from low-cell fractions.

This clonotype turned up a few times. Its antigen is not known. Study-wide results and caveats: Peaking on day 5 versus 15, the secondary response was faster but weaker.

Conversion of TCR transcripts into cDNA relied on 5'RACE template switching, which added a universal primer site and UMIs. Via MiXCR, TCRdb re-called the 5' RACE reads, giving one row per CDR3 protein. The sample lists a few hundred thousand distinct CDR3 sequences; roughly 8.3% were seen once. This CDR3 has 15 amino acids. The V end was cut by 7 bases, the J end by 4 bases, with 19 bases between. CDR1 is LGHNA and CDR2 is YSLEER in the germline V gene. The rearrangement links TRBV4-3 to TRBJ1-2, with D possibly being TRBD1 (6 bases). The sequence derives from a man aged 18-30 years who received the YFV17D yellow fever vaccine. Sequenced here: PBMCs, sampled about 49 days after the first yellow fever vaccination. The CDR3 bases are TGCGCCAGCACCCGGCAGGCAGGGGACTCCTATGGCTACACCTTC. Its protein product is CASTRQAGDSYGYTF.